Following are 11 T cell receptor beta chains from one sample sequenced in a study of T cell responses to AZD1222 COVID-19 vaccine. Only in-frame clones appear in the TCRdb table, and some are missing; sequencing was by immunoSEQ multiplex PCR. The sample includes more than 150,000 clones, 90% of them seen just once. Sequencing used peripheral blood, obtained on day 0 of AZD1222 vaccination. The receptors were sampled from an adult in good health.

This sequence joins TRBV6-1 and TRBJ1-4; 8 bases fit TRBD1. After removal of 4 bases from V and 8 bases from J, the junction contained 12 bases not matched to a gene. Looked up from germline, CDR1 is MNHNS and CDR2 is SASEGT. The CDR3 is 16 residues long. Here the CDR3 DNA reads TGTGCCAGCAGTGCTAAGTATGGACAGGGAAAAGAAAAACTGTTTTTT. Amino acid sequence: CASSAKYGQGKEKLFF.

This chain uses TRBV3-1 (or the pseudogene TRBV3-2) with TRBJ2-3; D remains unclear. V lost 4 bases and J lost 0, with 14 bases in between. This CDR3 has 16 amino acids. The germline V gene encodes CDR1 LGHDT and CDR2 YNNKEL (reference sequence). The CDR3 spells CASSPSDLASTDTQYF. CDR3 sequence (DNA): TGTGCCAGCAGCCCGTCGGATTTAGCTAGCACAGATACGCAGTATTTT.

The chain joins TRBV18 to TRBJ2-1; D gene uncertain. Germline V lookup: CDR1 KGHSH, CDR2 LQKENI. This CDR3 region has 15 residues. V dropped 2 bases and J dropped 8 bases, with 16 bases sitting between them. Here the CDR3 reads CASSPELRPIDEQFF. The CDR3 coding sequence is TGTGCCAGCTCACCAGAACTCAGGCCGATCGATGAGCAGTTCTTC.

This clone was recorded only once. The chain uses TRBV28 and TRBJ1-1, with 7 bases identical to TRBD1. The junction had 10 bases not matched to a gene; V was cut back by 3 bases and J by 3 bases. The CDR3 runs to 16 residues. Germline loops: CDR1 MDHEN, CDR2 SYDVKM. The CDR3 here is CASSFEETGLDTEAFF. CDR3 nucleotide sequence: TGTGCCAGCAGTTTTGAGGAGACAGGGTTGGACACTGAAGCTTTCTTT.

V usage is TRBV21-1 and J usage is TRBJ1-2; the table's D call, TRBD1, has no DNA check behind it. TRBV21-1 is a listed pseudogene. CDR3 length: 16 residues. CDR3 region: CASSKGGNRANYGYTF. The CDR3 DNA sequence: TGTGCCAGCAGCAAAGGAGGGAACAGGGCCAATTATGGCTACACCTTC.

The CDR3 sequence: CASSQVRTGGFGYTF. In nucleotides, the CDR3 is TGCGCCAGCAGCCAAGTTCGAACAGGGGGCTTCGGCTACACCTTC. V and J are TRBV4-3 and TRBJ1-2; 9 nucleotides align to TRBD1. This CDR3 comprises 15 residues. The ends lost 1 base at V and 8 bases at J; junction bases unmatched: 8. Germline CDR1 and CDR2: LGHNA and YSLEER.

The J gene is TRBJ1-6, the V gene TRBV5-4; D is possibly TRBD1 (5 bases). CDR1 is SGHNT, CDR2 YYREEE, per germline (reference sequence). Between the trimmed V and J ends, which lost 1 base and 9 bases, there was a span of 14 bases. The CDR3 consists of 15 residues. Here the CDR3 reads CASSLQRGSTSPLHF. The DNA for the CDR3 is TGTGCCAGCAGCTTGCAGCGGGGCAGCACTTCACCCCTCCACTTT.

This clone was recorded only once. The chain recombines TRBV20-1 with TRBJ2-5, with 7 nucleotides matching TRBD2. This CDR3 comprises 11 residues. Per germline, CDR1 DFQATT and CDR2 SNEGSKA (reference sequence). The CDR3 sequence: CRSGRGETQYF. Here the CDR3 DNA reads TGCAGATCAGGGAGGGGAGAGACCCAGTACTTC.

The CDR3 region has the DNA TGTGCCACACAGACAGAGTATAATTCACCCCTCCACTTT. Translation gives CATQTEYNSPLHF. The rearrangement joins TRBV2 to TRBJ1-6, with D possibly TRBD1 on 5 matching bases. V was shortened by 10 bases and J by 4 bases, with 11 bases between the two germline ends. Germline CDR1 and CDR2: SNHLY and FYNNEI. This CDR3 comprises 13 residues.

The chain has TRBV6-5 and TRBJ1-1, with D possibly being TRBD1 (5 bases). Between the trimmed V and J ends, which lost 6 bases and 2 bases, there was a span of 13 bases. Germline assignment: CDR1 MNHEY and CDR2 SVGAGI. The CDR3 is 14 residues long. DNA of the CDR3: TGTGCCAGCAGCGACCTAGGGGTCAACACTGAAGCTTTCTTT. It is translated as CASSDLGVNTEAFF.

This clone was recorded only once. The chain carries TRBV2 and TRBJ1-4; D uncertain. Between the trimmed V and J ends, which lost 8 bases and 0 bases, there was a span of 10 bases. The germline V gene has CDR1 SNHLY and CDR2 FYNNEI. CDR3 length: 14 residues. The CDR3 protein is CASCLAATNEKLFF. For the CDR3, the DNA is TGTGCCAGCTGCCTGGCTGCAACTAATGAAAAACTGTTTTTT.